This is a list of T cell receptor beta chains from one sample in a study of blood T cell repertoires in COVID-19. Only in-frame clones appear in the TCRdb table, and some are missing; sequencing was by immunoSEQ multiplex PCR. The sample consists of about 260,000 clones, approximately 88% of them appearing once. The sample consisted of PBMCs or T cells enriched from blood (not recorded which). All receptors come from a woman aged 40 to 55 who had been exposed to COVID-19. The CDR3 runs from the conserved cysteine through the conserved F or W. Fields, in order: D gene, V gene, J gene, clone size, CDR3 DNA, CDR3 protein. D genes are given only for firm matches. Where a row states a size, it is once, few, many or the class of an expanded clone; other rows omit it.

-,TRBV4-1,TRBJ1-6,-,TGCGCCAGCAGCTCGACCACCCGGGACCGCGGCGGGAGATCACCCCTCCACTTT,CASSSTTRDRGGRSPLHF
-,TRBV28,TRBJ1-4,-,TGTGCCAGCAGTTTAGCAGGGTCTGCGACTAATGAAAAACTGTTTTTT,CASSLAGSATNEKLFF
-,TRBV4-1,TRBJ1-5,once,TGCGCCAGCAGCCAAGATACTCGAGGATCGCCCCAGCATTTT,CASSQDTRGSPQHF
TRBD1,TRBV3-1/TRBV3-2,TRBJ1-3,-,TGTGCCAGCAGCCCCGGACAGGCTGGAAACACCATATATTTT,CASSPGQAGNTIYF
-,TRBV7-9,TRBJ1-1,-,TGTGCCAGCAGCTTAGTCGTTGGGCAGGCTCAAGCTTTCTTT,CASSLVVGQAQAFF
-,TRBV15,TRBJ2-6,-,TGTGCCACCAGCGTCCGGGCTGGGGCCAACGTCCTGACTTTC,CATSVRAGANVLTF
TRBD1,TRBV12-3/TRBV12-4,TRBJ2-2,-,TGTGCCAGTAGGACAGGGGAATCCGGGGAGCTGTTTTTT,CASRTGESGELFF
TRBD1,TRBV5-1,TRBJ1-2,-,TGTGCCAGCAGCTTAGGGGGCGCGGGTGGCTACACCTTC,CASSLGGAGGYTF
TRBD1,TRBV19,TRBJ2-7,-,TGTGCCAGTAGATACAGGGGCAGCGGCCAATCCTACGAGCAGTACTTC,CASRYRGSGQSYEQYF
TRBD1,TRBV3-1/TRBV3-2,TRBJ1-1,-,TGTGCCAGCAGCCAAGGGACAGGGACTGAAGCTTTCTTT,CASSQGTGTEAFF
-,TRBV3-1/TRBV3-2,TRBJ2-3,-,TGTGCCAGCAGCCAAGATCCCGCCGGGAGCTTTGATGATACGCAGTATTTT,CASSQDPAGSFDDTQYF